This T cell receptor (beta chain) derives from a study of blood T cell repertoires in COVID-19. Seattle enrolled patients during active infection and tracked them longitudinally. Original methodology: Estimates of nucleated cell counts were drawn from the amplification of reference gene primers. The assay was immunoSEQ multiplex PCR, and TCRdb's table has in-frame clones only and misses some. V and J calls and clone size follow that table, whereas D and trimming were derived from the DNA. The table has about 430,000 clones, 80% to 90% seen once. Sequencing was performed on peripheral blood. The sequence was obtained from a man aged 18 to 29 with COVID-19, enrolled during active disease.

The CDR3 DNA reads TGTGCCAGTAGTATGCAGGGATCCGGGGCCAACGTCCTGACTTTC. Encoded protein: CASSMQGSGANVLTF. The rearrangement uses TRBV19 and TRBJ2-6; maybe TRBD1 (5 bases). Germline V gene lookup returns CDR1 LNHDA and CDR2 SQIVND (reference sequence). V was trimmed by 3 bases and J by 4 bases, leaving 10 bases between them. This CDR3 region has 15 residues.